These 29 T cell receptor beta chains came from one sample sequenced in a study of blood T cell repertoires in COVID-19. Sequenced by immunoSEQ multiplex PCR; TCRdb stores in-frame clones only, minus some. The table records about 68,000 clones, 80% to 90% of them present only once. The sequenced sample consisted of peripheral blood. The origin of the receptors is a woman between 55 and 75 years old with acute or convalescent COVID-19.

The CDR3 sequence is CASRPQGGYEVGETQYF. CDR3 nucleotides: TGTGCCAGCAGACCACAGGGCGGGTACGAGGTCGGAGAGACCCAGTACTTC. The chain joins TRBV28 to TRBJ2-5; TRBD1 is a possible D gene (6 bases). The germline V and J ends were trimmed by 6 bases and 4 bases, with 24 bases remaining between them. This CDR3 is 17 amino acids long. CDR1 is MDHEN, CDR2 SYDVKM, per germline.

The chain links TRBV28 to TRBJ1-3; D gene uncertain. V shed 5 bases and J shed 0 bases, with 14 bases lying between them. Germline assignment: CDR1 MDHEN and CDR2 SYDVKM. This CDR3 comprises 16 residues. The CDR3: CASSPHGESSGNTIYF. The CDR3 DNA reads TGTGCCAGCAGTCCGCACGGGGAAAGCTCTGGAAACACCATATATTTT.

The gene calls are TRBV24-1 and TRBJ2-3; D is unresolved. V was clipped by 7 bases and J by 2 bases, with 9 bases between them. Per the germline V gene, CDR1 is KGHDR and CDR2 is SFDVKD. The CDR3 is 13 amino acids. The CDR3 DNA reads TGTGCCACCAGACGAGATCACACAGATACGCAGTATTTT. Translating it yields CATRRDHTDTQYF.

This clone turned up a few times. The chain combines TRBV2 with TRBJ1-2; D is perhaps TRBD1 (5 bases). Germline CDR1 SNHLY, CDR2 FYNNEI. CDR3 length equals 15 residues. V was clipped by 7 bases and J by 5 bases, with 20 bases between them. The CDR3: CASTRALRDGYGYTF. The DNA of the CDR3 is TGTGCCAGCACCCGAGCCCTCAGGGATGGGTATGGCTACACCTTC.

This sequence joins TRBV4-2 and TRBJ2-5, with 8 bases aligning to TRBD1. Germline V gene data show CDR1 as LGHNA and CDR2 as YNFKEQ. The CDR3 runs 14 residues. V dropped 3 bases and J dropped 2; count of bases not matched to a gene: 2. The CDR3 protein is CASSQRQGQETQYF. CDR3 DNA: TGTGCCAGCAGCCAGAGACAGGGGCAAGAGACCCAGTACTTC.

This clone was seen just once. The chain carries TRBV6-6 and TRBJ2-2; 9 bases map to TRBD1. Germline V gene data show CDR1 as MNHNY and CDR2 as SVGAGI (reference sequence). The CDR3 spans 14 residues. The V and J ends lost 8 bases and 5 bases, in that order; junction bases with no gene match: 6. CDR3 bases: TGTGCCAGCCGGCGGGACAGGGATACCGGGGAGCTGTTTTTT. It translates to CASRRDRDTGELFF.

This clone occurred a few times. This chain connects TRBV6-5 to TRBJ1-6, with D maybe TRBD1 (5 bases). Germline lookup yields CDR1 MNHEY and CDR2 SVGAGI. The V and J ends lost 6 bases and 10 bases respectively, with 16 bases between them. The CDR3 loop spans 14 amino acids. The CDR3, as DNA: TGTGCCAGCAGGCCCACAGGTCTAAACTCACCCCTCCACTTT. Translation gives CASRPTGLNSPLHF.

The chain combines TRBV6-7 with TRBJ1-5; possible D gene TRBD1, 5 bases. TRBV6-7 is sorted into the ORF group, with uncertain function. The CDR3 covers 17 residues. V lost 3 bases to trimming and J lost 7 bases, with 22 bases between them. In nucleotides, the CDR3 is TGTGCCAGCAGTTATGCAGGGAATATAACTCCAAGGCAGCCCCAGCATTTT. Protein sequence: CASSYAGNITPRQPQHF.

The rearrangement links TRBV30 to TRBJ1-3, with 7 bases matching TRBD1. The CDR3 spans 16 residues. V gave up 0 bases and J gave up 0 bases; unmatched junction bases: 5. In germline, CDR1 is GTSNPN, CDR2 SVGIG (reference sequence). DNA of the CDR3: TGTGCCTGGAGTGTAACAGGGGCCCTCTCTGGAAACACCATATATTTT. This translates into CAWSVTGALSGNTIYF. Complete variable domain (other parts from reference TRBV30 and TRBJ1-3): SQTIHQWPATLVQPVGSPLSLECTVEGTSNPNLYWYRQAAGRGLQLLFYSVGIGQISSEVPQNLSASRPQDRQFILSSKKLLLSDSGFYLCAWSVTGALSGNTIYFGEGSWLTVV.

The V gene is TRBV11-1, the J gene TRBJ2-5, with TRBD1 as a possible D gene (8 bases). Deletions cut 5 bases from V and 2 bases from J, with 15 bases between. The CDR3 contains 15 residues. From germline, CDR1 is SGHAT and CDR2 FQDESV (reference sequence). Written as DNA, the CDR3 is TGTGCCAGCAGCCCCGCGGGGGACAGGCAAGAGACCCAGTACTTC. Residues: CASSPAGDRQETQYF.

V is TRBV6-5 and J is TRBJ1-2, with TRBD1 matching 7 bases. V shed 6 bases and J 0 bases; nucleotides not matched to a gene: 4. Looked up from germline, CDR1 is MNHEY and CDR2 is SVGAGI. This CDR3 has 14 residues. The chain's CDR3 is CASSRQGTNYGYTF. In nucleotides, the CDR3 is TGTGCCAGCAGCCGACAGGGCACTAACTATGGCTACACCTTC.

This chain links TRBV6-6 with TRBJ1-2, with D unresolved. V was pared by 0 bases and J by 9 bases, with 8 bases between. Looked up from germline, CDR1 is MNHNY and CDR2 is SVGAGI (reference sequence). The CDR3 has 12 amino acids. CDR3 region: CASSYSRGSYTF. The DNA for the CDR3 is TGTGCCAGCAGTTACTCCCGCGGGAGCTACACCTTC.

This chain joins TRBV30 and TRBJ2-1; 10 positions agree with TRBD1. Germline assignment: CDR1 GTSNPN and CDR2 SVGIG (reference sequence). CDR3 size: 15 residues. V lost 1 base, J lost 6 bases, and 6 bases stayed unmatched. The CDR3 bases are TGTGCCTGGAGTGGGGGGTGGACAGGGGGCAATGAGCAGTTCTTC. It yields the protein CAWSGGWTGGNEQFF. The full variable domain, in which reference TRBV30 and TRBJ2-1 provide the parts outside the CDR3, is SQTIHQWPATLVQPVGSPLSLECTVEGTSNPNLYWYRQAAGRGLQLLFYSVGIGQISSEVPQNLSASRPQDRQFILSSKKLLLSDSGFYLCAWSGGWTGGNEQFFGPGTRLTVL.

V and J are TRBV4-1 and TRBJ2-1; 12 bases are a match to TRBD1. The CDR3 has 15 amino acids. J was trimmed by 10 bases and V by 4 bases; bases with no gene match: 8. Germline CDR1 is MGHRA and CDR2 is YSYEKL. CDR3 region: CASSPGTGGLGEQFF. In DNA form, the CDR3 reads TGCGCCAGCAGCCCGGGGACAGGGGGCCTAGGGGAGCAGTTCTTC.

The chain couples TRBV28 to TRBJ1-2; 7 bases agree with TRBD1. Looked up from germline, CDR1 is MDHEN and CDR2 is SYDVKM. The V gene end was trimmed by 5 bases and the J gene end by 3 bases; junction bases not matched to a gene: 9. This CDR3 has 15 residues. CDR3 protein: CASSPPGQPYYGYTF. CDR3 coding DNA: TGTGCCAGCAGTCCTCCGGGACAGCCCTACTATGGCTACACCTTC.

This rearrangement joins TRBV3-1 (or the pseudogene TRBV3-2) to TRBJ2-7; possibly TRBD1 for D (5 bases). Deletions cut 5 bases from V and 4 bases from J, with 15 bases between. CDR1 and CDR2 (germline): LGHDT, YNNKEL (reference sequence). This CDR3 spans 14 amino acids. CDR3 in DNA: TGTGCCAGCAGCATTTTAAACCAGGGTTACGAGCAGTACTTC. This sequence encodes CASSILNQGYEQYF.

This rearrangement joins TRBV19 to TRBJ2-3; 8 bases match TRBD2. After removal of 0 bases from V and 2 bases from J, the junction contained 7 bases not matched to a gene. The germline CDR1 and CDR2 sequences are LNHDA and SQIVND (reference sequence). The CDR3 extends over 17 amino acids. The DNA of the CDR3 is TGTGCCAGTAGTATAGAGCGAGCGGGGGCAATCACAGATACGCAGTATTTT. This gives the protein CASSIERAGAITDTQYF.

The rearrangement links TRBV4-2 to TRBJ2-1; 7 nucleotides agree with TRBD2. Germline V gene sequence: CDR1 LGHNA, CDR2 YNFKEQ. Trimming took 2 bases from V and 4 from J; bases not matched to a gene: 5. The CDR3 extends over 15 amino acids. The CDR3, as DNA: TGTGCCAGCAGCCAAAACCTAGCGGAATACAATGAGCAGTTCTTC. It specifies CASSQNLAEYNEQFF.

This rearrangement joins TRBV5-5 to TRBJ2-5; tentative D call: TRBD1 (6 bases). Trimming left V 4 bases short and J 1 base short, with 14 bases between. Germline values: CDR1 SGHKS, CDR2 YYEKEE (reference sequence). The CDR3 covers 15 residues. CDR3 sequence reads: CASSLSTGIQETQYF. As DNA, the CDR3 is TGTGCCAGCAGCCTGAGTACAGGGATCCAAGAGACCCAGTACTTC.

This rearrangement joins TRBV10-3 to TRBJ2-5, with 9 bases aligning to TRBD2. The length of the CDR3 is 15 residues. Germline V gene data show CDR1 as ENHRY and CDR2 as SYGVKD. Trimming cost V 4 bases and J 1 base; bases outside gene matches: 4. CDR3 sequence: CAISVGSGGQETQYF. In DNA form, the CDR3 reads TGTGCCATCAGTGTCGGTAGCGGGGGCCAAGAGACCCAGTACTTC.

V gene TRBV6-5 combines with J gene TRBJ1-1; D ambiguous. CDR3 size: 14 residues. Germline V lookup: CDR1 MNHEY, CDR2 SVGAGI. V dropped 2 bases and J dropped 3 bases, with 10 bases sitting between them. In DNA form, the CDR3 reads TGTGCCAGCAGTTACGGCAGAAGATACACTGAAGCTTTCTTT. Translation gives CASSYGRRYTEAFF.

By share, this clone counts as medium-sized. The chain employs TRBV11-2 and TRBJ1-3, with a possible D match to TRBD1 (5 bases). CDR3 length: 15 residues. Trimming removed 0 bases at V and 7 bases at J, with 13 bases between. CDR1 SGHAT and CDR2 FQNNGV come from the germline V gene. The DNA of the CDR3 is TGTGCCAGCAGCTTAGACTACCAGGGCGCGAACACCATATATTTT. This translates into CASSLDYQGANTIYF.

The J gene is TRBJ1-2, the V gene TRBV7-9, with unresolved D. The CDR3 runs 14 residues. V was trimmed by 6 bases and J by 7 bases, leaving 18 bases between them. Per the germline V gene, CDR1 is SEHNR and CDR2 is FQNEAQ (reference sequence). The CDR3 coding sequence is TGTGCCAGCAGGGGTCGGAGATCCTCCTCTGGCTACACCTTC. Its protein is CASRGRRSSSGYTF.

The chain recombines TRBV2 with TRBJ1-3; D not resolved. Germline assignment: CDR1 SNHLY and CDR2 FYNNEI. The CDR3 has 14 amino acids. V lost 4 bases and J 4 bases, leaving 11 bases between the germline ends. In nucleotides, the CDR3 is TGTGCCAGCAGTGTCGGGGAAGCCGGAAACACCATATATTTT. Protein: CASSVGEAGNTIYF.

The chain uses TRBV25-1 and TRBJ1-6, with 8 bases matching TRBD1. CDR3 length: 15 amino acids. The V gene's germline CDR1 is MGHDK and CDR2 SYGVNS. Unmatched junction bases numbered 7, after V lost 7 bases and J lost 5 bases. The CDR3 DNA reads as TGTGCCAGCAAGATCGGACAGGGTGATAATTCACCCCTCCACTTT. This sequence encodes CASKIGQGDNSPLHF.

This clone was counted only a few times. The chain couples TRBV11-1 to TRBJ2-3; TRBD2 is a possible D gene (6 bases). Germline assignment: CDR1 SGHAT and CDR2 FQDESV (reference sequence). The CDR3 extends over 15 amino acids. V lost 3 bases to trimming and J lost 1 base, with 11 bases between them. CDR3 sequence: CASSFPGGGTDTQYF. The CDR3 DNA follows: TGTGCCAGCAGCTTTCCCGGGGGTGGCACAGATACGCAGTATTTT.

The table lists this clone with a few counts. The rearrangement uses TRBV4-1 and TRBJ2-7; TRBD2 is a possible D gene (5 bases). Trimming left V 4 bases short and J 4 bases short, with 17 bases between. The CDR3 runs to 15 residues. The germline gives CDR1 MGHRA, CDR2 YSYEKL. CDR3 amino acids: CASSLLAGVGYEQYF. The CDR3 coding sequence is TGCGCCAGCAGCCTTCTAGCCGGGGTGGGGTACGAGCAGTACTTC.

This clone has only one observation. The rearrangement links TRBV18 to TRBJ1-1; 7 bases match TRBD1. Looked up from germline, CDR1 is KGHSH and CDR2 is LQKENI. CDR3 length: 12 residues. The V and J ends lost 3 bases and 8 bases, in that order; junction bases with no gene match: 3. The CDR3 DNA reads TGTGCCAGCTCACCGGTGGACAGGGAAGCTTTCTTT. Residues: CASSPVDREAFF.

V usage is TRBV28 and J usage is TRBJ1-5; TRBD1 might be the D (5 bases). The germline V gene encodes CDR1 MDHEN and CDR2 SYDVKM. The CDR3 length is 16 residues. With 10 bases removed from V and 9 bases from J, the gap between germline ends came to 28 bases. The CDR3 bases are TGTGCCACCTTCGCCCCCAGGGACTTCTCCAACGGGCCCCAGCATTTT. It codes for CATFAPRDFSNGPQHF.